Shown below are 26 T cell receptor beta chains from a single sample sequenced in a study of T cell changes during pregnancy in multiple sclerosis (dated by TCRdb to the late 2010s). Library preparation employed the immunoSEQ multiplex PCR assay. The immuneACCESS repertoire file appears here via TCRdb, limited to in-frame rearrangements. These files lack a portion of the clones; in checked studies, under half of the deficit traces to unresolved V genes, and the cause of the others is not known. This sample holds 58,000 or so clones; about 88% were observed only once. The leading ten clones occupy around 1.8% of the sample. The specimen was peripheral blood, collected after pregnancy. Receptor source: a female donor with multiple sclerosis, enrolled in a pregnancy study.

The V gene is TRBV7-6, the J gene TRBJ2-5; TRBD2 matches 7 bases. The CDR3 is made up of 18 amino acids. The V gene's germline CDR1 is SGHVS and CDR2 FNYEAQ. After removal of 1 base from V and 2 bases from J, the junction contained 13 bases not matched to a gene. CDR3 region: CASSLGTGGELGQETQYF. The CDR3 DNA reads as TGTGCCAGCAGCTTAGGGACGGGGGGAGAACTAGGGCAAGAGACCCAGTACTTC. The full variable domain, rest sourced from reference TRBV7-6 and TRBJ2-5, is GAGVSQSPRYKVTKRGQDVALRCDPISGHVSLYWYRQALGQGPEFLTYFNYEAQQDKSGLPNDRFSAERPEGSISTLTIQRTEQRDSAMYRCASSLGTGGELGQETQYFGPGTRLLVL.

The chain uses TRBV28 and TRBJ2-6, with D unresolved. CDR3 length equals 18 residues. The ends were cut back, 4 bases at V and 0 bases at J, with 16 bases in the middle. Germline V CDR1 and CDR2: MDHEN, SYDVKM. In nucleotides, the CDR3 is TGTGCCAGCAGTTCCAACGGAGAAGGCAGCTCTGGGGCCAACGTCCTGACTTTC. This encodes CASSSNGEGSSGANVLTF.

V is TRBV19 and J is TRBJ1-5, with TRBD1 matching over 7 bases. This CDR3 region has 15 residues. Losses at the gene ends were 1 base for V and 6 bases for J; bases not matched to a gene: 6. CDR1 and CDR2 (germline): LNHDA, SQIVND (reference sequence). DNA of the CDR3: TGTGCCAGTAGTATAGGCCCGGACAGGACTCAGCCCCAGCATTTT. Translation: CASSIGPDRTQPQHF. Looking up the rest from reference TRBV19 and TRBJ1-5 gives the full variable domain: DGGITQSPKYLFRKEGQNVTLSCEQNLNHDAMYWYRQDPGQGLRLIYYSQIVNDFQKGDIAEGYSVSREKKESFPLTVTSAQKNPTAFYLCASSIGPDRTQPQHFGDGTRLSIL.

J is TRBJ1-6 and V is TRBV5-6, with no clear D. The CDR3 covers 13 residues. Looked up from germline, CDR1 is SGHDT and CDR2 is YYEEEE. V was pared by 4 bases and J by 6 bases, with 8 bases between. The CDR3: CASSIAPNSPLHF. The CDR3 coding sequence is TGTGCCAGCAGCATAGCCCCTAATTCACCCCTCCACTTT.

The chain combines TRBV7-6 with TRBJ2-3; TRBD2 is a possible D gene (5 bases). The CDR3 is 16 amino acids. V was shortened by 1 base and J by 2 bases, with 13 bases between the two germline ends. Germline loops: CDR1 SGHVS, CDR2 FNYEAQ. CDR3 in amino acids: CASSLVGVLATDTQYF. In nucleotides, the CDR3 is TGTGCCAGCAGCTTAGTGGGCGTGCTAGCCACAGATACGCAGTATTTT.

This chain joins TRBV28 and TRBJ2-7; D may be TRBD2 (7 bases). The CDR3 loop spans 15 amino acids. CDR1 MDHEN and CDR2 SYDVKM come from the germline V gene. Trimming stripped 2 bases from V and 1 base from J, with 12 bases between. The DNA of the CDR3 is TGTGCCAGCAGTTTAGGGGGGGCCGATTCCTACGAGCAGTACTTC. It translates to CASSLGGADSYEQYF.

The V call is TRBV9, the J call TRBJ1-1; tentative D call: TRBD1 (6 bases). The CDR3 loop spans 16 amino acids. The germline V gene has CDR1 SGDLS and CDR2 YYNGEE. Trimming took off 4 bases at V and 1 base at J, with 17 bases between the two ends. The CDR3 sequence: CASSPGSQGKNTEAFF. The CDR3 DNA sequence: TGTGCCAGCAGCCCAGGGAGTCAGGGGAAGAACACTGAAGCTTTCTTT.

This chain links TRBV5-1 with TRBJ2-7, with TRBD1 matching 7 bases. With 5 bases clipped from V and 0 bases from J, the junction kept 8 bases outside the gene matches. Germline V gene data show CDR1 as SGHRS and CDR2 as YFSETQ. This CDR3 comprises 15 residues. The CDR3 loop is CASRPNRGLSYEQYF. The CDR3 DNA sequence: TGCGCCAGCAGACCCAACAGGGGCCTCTCCTACGAGCAGTACTTC. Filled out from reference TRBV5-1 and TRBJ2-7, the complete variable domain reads KAGVTQTPRYLIKTRGQQVTLSCSPISGHRSVSWYQQTPGQGLQFLFEYFSETQRNKGNFPGRFSGRQFSNSRSEMNVSTLELGDSALYLCASRPNRGLSYEQYFGPGTRLTVT.

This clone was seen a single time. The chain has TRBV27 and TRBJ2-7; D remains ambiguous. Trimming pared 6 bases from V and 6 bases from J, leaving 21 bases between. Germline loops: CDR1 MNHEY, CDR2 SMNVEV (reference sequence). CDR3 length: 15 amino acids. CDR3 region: CASRPLALTESEQYF. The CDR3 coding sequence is TGTGCCAGCAGACCACTCGCACTCACAGAGAGCGAGCAGTACTTC.

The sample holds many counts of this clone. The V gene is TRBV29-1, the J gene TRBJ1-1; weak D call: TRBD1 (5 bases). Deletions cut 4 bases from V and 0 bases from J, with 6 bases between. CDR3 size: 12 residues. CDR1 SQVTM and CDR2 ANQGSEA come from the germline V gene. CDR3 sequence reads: CSVVTVNTEAFF. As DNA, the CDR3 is TGCAGCGTTGTGACAGTGAACACTGAAGCTTTCTTT.

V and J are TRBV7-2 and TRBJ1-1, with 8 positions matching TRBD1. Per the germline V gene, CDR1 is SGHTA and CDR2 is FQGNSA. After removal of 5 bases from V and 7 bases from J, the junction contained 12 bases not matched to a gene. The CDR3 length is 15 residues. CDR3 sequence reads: CASSRDRDRLHEAFF. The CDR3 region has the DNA TGTGCCAGCAGCCGAGACAGGGACAGGCTCCATGAAGCTTTCTTT.

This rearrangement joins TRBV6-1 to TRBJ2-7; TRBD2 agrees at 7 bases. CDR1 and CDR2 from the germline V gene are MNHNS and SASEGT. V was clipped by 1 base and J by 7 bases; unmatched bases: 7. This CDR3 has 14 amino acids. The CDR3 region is CASSEVGGAREQYF. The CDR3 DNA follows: TGTGCCAGCAGTGAAGTGGGAGGGGCGCGGGAGCAGTACTTC.

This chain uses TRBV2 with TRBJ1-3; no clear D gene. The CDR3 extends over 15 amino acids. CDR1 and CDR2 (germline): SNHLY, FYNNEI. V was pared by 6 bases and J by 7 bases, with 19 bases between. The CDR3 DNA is TGTGCCAGCAGGAGAACAGTTTGGGAGGGCAACACCATATATTTT. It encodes CASRRTVWEGNTIYF. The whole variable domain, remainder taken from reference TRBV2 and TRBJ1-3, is EPEVTQTPSHQVTQMGQEVILRCVPISNHLYFYWYRQILGQKVEFLVSFYNNEISEKSEIFDDQFSVERPDGSNFTLKIRSTKLEDSAMYFCASRRTVWEGNTIYFGEGSWLTVV.

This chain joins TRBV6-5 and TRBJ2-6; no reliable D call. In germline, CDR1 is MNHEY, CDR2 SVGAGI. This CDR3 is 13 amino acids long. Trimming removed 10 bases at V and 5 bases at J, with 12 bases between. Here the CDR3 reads CATRALRANVLTF. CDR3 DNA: TGTGCCACCCGAGCGCTGAGGGCCAACGTCCTGACTTTC.

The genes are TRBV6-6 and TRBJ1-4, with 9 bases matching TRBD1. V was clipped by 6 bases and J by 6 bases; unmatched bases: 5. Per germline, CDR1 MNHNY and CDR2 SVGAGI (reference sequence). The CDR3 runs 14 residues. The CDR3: CASRHRGPDEKLFF. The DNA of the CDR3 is TGTGCCAGCAGACACAGGGGGCCGGATGAAAAACTGTTTTTT.

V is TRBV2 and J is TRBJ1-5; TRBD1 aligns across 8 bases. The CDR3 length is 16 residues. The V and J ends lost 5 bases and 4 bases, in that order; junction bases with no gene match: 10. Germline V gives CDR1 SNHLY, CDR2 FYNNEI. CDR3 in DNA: TGTGCCAGCAGTTCGGGGACAGGACGGAGAAATCAGCCCCAGCATTTT. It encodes CASSSGTGRRNQPQHF.

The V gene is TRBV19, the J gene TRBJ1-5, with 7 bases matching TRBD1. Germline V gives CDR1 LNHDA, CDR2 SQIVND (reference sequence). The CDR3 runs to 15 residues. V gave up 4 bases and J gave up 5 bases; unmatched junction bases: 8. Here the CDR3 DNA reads TGTGCCAGTAGTAGGGGGTGGGACAGTGATCAGCCCCAGCATTTT. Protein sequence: CASSRGWDSDQPQHF.

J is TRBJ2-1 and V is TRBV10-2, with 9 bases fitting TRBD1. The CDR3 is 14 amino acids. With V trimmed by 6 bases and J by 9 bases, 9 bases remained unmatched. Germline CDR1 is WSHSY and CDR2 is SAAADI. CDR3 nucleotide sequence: TGCGCCAGCAGCCCGACAGGGGGTATGGGTGAGCAGTTCTTC. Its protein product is CASSPTGGMGEQFF.

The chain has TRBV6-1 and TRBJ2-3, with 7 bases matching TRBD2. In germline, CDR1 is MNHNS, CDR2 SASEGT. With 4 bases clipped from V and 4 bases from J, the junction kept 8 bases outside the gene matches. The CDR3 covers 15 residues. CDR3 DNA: TGTGCCAGCAGTGGAGGCGGGGGAGGCGCAGATACGCAGTATTTT. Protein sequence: CASSGGGGGADTQYF.

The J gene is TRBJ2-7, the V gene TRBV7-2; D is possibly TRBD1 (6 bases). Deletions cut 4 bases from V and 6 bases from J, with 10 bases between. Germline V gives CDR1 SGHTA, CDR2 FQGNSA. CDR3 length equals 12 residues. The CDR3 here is CASSSQGAEQYF. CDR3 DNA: TGTGCCAGCAGCTCACAGGGTGCCGAGCAGTACTTC. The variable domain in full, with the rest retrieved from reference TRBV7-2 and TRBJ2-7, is GAGVSQSPSNKVTEKGKDVELRCDPISGHTALYWYRQSLGQGLEFLIYFQGNSAPDKSGLPSDRFSAERTGGSVSTLTIQRTQQEDSAVYLCASSSQGAEQYFGPGTRLTVT.

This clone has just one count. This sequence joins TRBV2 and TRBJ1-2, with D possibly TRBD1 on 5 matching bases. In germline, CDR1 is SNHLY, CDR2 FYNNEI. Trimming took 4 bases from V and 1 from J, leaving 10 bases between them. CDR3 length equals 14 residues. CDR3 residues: CASSGGPNNYGYTF. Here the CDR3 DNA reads TGTGCCAGCAGTGGGGGCCCTAATAACTATGGCTACACCTTC.

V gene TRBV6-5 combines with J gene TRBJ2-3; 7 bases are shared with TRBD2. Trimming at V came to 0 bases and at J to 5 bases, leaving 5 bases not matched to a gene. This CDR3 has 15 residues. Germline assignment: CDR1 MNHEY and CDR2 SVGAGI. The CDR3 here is CASSYSTSGGDTQYF. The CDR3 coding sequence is TGTGCCAGCAGTTACTCGACCTCGGGGGGAGATACGCAGTATTTT.

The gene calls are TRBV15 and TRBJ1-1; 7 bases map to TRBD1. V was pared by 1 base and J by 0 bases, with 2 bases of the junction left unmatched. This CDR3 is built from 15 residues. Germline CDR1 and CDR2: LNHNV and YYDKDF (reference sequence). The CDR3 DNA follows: TGTGCCACCAGCAGAGGGACAGGCCTGAACACTGAAGCTTTCTTT. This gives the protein CATSRGTGLNTEAFF.

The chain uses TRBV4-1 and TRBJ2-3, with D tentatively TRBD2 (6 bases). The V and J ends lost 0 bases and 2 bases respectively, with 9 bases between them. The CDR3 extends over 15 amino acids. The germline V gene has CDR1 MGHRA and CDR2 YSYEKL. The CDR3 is CASSQEPGLTDTQYF. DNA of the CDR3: TGCGCCAGCAGCCAAGAACCGGGACTCACAGATACGCAGTATTTT.

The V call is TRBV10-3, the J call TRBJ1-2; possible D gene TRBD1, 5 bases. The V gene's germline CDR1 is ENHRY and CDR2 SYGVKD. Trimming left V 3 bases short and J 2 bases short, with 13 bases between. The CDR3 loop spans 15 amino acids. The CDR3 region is CAISESIGGNYGYTF. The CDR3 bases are TGTGCCATCAGTGAATCGATCGGGGGAAACTATGGCTACACCTTC.

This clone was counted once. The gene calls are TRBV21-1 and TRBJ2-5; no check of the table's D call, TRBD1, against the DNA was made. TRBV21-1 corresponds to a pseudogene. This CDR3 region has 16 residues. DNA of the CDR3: TGTGCCAGCAATACAGTGGTCCGGAACCCCCAAGAGACCCAGTACTTC. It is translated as CASNTVVRNPQETQYF.